This record covers a single TCR beta chain. Its target antigen remains unknown. Per-base qualities were not stored, and no clone one base away is much larger. This record belongs to a study of cytomegalovirus exposure and HLA in healthy donors (dated by TCRdb to the late 2010s). As for the study more broadly: According to an earlier analysis of several hundred of the donors, about 180 million T cells yielded over 100 million unique TCR beta sequences and about 300 Gb of sequence data. Rather than drawing on any new phenotypic data, the later analysis identified candidate immune exposures from TCR beta sequences and the way those sequences occurred across donors. A later genetic analysis took genome-wide SNP genotypes for about 65% of the 666 donors and used that subset as a discovery cohort. On average, over 200,000 unique TCR beta nucleotide sequences were sequenced per donor among a few hundred genotyped donors of the cohort, with about 19% of those sequences being non-productive. A separate validation cohort of roughly 110 different subjects was used in addition to the approximately 670-subject first cohort. High-throughput TCR immunosequencing, statistical association of individual TCRs with disease status, and machine learning were combined to predict cytomegalovirus infection status. The study aimed to test whether cataloging public T cell receptors could reveal signatures of past pathogen exposure. An earlier analysis of around 540 of the donors applied high-throughput TCR beta sequencing to assess whether each TCR beta V gene segment acted as functional or pseudogenic. To study patterns of TCR occurrence, a later analysis re-analyzed previously published TCR beta repertoires from 700 or so donors and added high-resolution HLA genotyping. All discovery cohort repertoires had been generated using a single sequencing platform. Donor age, sex, ethnicity and CMV serostatus were compiled alongside the repertoire data. Of the 300 to 450 genotyped donors, approximately 83% fell in the genetic ancestry cluster associated with self-reported Caucasian donors. Using immunosequencing, the study profiled T cell repertoires from 666 subjects and related those repertoires to cytomegalovirus serostatus. Approximately 300 gigabases of sequencing data and roughly 90 million unique TCR sequences were included in an early release covering 550 to 800 HLA-typed donors. Roughly five DR-DQ haplotypes were handled as single units for association and clustering, since linkage in the cohort was strong. Typing coverage varied by locus: 629-630 donors for A, B, C, DRB1 and DQB1; approximately 560 for DQA1; nearly 610 for DPA1; more than 450 for DPB1. HLA typing included class I and class II loci at four-digit resolution.

The cohort comprised several hundred healthy bone marrow donors. At the time of sampling, all cohort members were nominally healthy, though unrecorded immune exposures were likely present. The donor tested CMV seronegative and was one of the 352 seronegative cohort members. Every donor gave a peripheral blood sample, and the peripheral blood mononuclear cells from that sample were used for TCR beta sequencing. The Qiagen DNeasy Blood Extraction Kit was used to extract genomic DNA from the blood cell samples. Measured from the cysteine to the phenylalanine, the CDR3 is 15 residues long. The kept DNA is CDR3 alone, 45 bases in frame from the first base. Per the germline V gene (reference sequence), MNHNY is the CDR1 and SVGAGI is the CDR2. The germline V end is reduced by 2 bases and the J end by 4 bases; junction bases left unmatched: 4. The library was produced with the immunoSEQ multiplex PCR assay. The multiplex PCR relied on a mix of 60 forward primers for TCR Vbeta segments and 13 reverse primers for TCR Jbeta segments. Amplification of the CDR3 region of rearranged TCR beta genes was performed with a multiplex PCR assay on genomic DNA. Amplified TCR beta libraries were sequenced as 87-base-pair reads on the Illumina HiSeq System. On the authors' methods: A later analysis counted approximately 84 million unique TCR beta chains across the 670 or so repertoires, and approximately 11 million of these chains were shared by at least two donors. Raw reads were error-corrected and collapsed into unique sequences by a nearest-neighbor algorithm in which closely related sequences were merged to remove PCR and sequencing errors. CDR3 sequences were aligned to IMGT reference sequences to assign V, D and J gene segments. For a sequence to be retained, a match of at least six nucleotides was required to both a V gene segment and a J gene segment. A rearrangement counted as productive if the CDR3 had no stop codons and remained in frame with V and J, and every other rearrangement counted as non-productive. Following IMGT convention, CDR3 was defined as the stretch from the second conserved V-encoded cysteine to the conserved J-encoded phenylalanine. The earlier analysis of approximately 590 of the donors excluded any sequence lacking an unambiguous match to a single V gene segment. In an earlier analysis of 450 to 700 of the donors, V segments were called functional above 56.7% productive rearrangements and were called segregating when the between-donor standard deviation exceeded 5%. A statistical classification framework was developed to diagnose cytomegalovirus status using the catalog of TCR beta chain sequences. A later analysis assigned V and J genes by comparing TCR nucleotide sequences with IMGT/GENE-DB human TR gene sequences. Using the TCRdist pipeline, a later analysis assigned CDR3 sequences along with most-parsimonious VDJ recombination scenarios. A later analysis defined each TCR beta chain by its CDR3 amino acid sequence plus V-gene family, and excluded reads lacking a unique V-gene family. In a later analysis, several hundred highly shared, low-generation-probability nucleotide sequences were removed to address suspected cross-contamination and a sequencing artifact. In a later analysis, a clonal expansion index for each public chain was calculated from normalized within-repertoire ranks of inferred template counts. In a later analysis, generation probabilities were computed using a VDJ recombination model fitted to out-of-frame rearrangements, and the results were checked against IGoR. A later analysis scored TCR-TCR, TCR-HLA and TCR-CMV co-occurrence with hypergeometric tests, applying a repertoire-size bias correction to TCR pairs. False discovery rates were estimated in a later analysis by permuting HLA or CMV assignments 20 times. In a later analysis, co-occurring TCRs were grouped using DBSCAN, and TCRdist sequence similarity was added for clustering within HLA-allele-positive subsets. Co-occurrence clustering excluded repertoires with fewer than 30,000 or more than 120,000 public chains, plus five with anomalous nucleotide sharing. TCRdb provides this immuneACCESS table in a form limited to in-frame rearrangements. Some clones are lacking; in checked studies, under half of them reflect an unresolved V gene, and why the rest are absent is not known. For V, J and clone size, that table is used; D and trimming come from the DNA. The sample data list around 150,000 clones, and around 10% of these were observed just once. The biggest ten clones account for around 1.9% of the sample.

Overall results and qualifications from the work: In a later analysis, several top co-occurrence clusters were reported to appear linked to parvovirus B19, influenza, CMV and Epstein-Barr virus. In vitro tests confirmed that a few of the cytomegalovirus-associated TCR beta chains recognize cytomegalovirus antigens. Because counts were too low, about 17 rarely observed V segments, including chromosome 9 orphons, were excluded from the earlier analysis of several hundred of the donors. Broadly in line with IMGT annotations, most TCR beta V segments showed up in productive rearrangements about 90% or about 30% of the time in an earlier analysis of several hundred of the donors. This cohort had only TCR beta chains sequenced, and the lack of alpha or paired-chain data limited which features could be detected. Some IMGT-functional V segments, including TRBV6-2 and TRBV6-3, could not be told apart with the 87-base-pair reads, so those segments were excluded. Because some donors lacked HLA typing at each locus, the association tests relied only on the typed subset. According to a later analysis, most CMV-associated TCR beta chains appeared to be HLA-restricted, and the HLA associations seemed to be driven largely by CMV exposure. The study gave a list of some 150 TCR beta chains associated with cytomegalovirus. A later analysis found that HLA-associated TCR beta chains were more clonally expanded and had lower generation probabilities than equally common non-associated chains. When HLA alleles, especially DR and DQ, strongly co-occurred, attributing TCR associations to individual alleles was difficult. The authors suggested that the approach could potentially be extended to other disease states and immunological phenotypes. A further reported finding was that TCR beta sequences accurately predicted the HLA-A and HLA-B alleles for most subjects in the first cohort. Compared with the roughly 720-donor mean, donors in an Asian-associated ancestry cluster had fewer N-insertions in productive TCRs, according to a later genetic analysis. The classifier was reported to diagnose cytomegalovirus status with high specificity and sensitivity in both the original and validation cohorts. The presence/absence analyses assumed that sequencing depth was roughly uniform across donors, and that assumption may not be true. CMV serostatus was the only immune exposure information available for the cohort. In a later analysis, around 17,000 TCR beta sequences were associated with specific HLA alleles at a false discovery rate of 0.05. According to a later analysis, TCR association rates differed among HLA loci, with DRB1 alleles showing the most associated TCRs and HLA-C alleles showing the fewest. A cluster of highly shared sequence variants was judged likely to be a technical artifact of the sequencing pipeline. Linkage disequilibrium might explain the correlated functional status among segregating V segments, but an unknown experimental factor could not be excluded. An association between a missense DCLRE1C variant and V-gene and J-gene trimming of TCR beta chains was found in a later genetic analysis and replicated in an independent cohort. Most TCR sequences were observed very rarely across donors, whereas some public TCRs were present in many individuals.

The sequenced material came from PBMCs. The sequence joins TRBV6-6 to TRBJ2-2, with 7 bases matching TRBD2. This sequence originates from a male donor in good health and CMV-seronegative. The CDR3 protein sequence reads: CASSYRRERTGELFF. At the DNA level, the sequence is TGTGCCAGCAGTTACAGGCGGGAGCGCACCGGGGAGCTGTTTTTT.